The 25 T cell receptor beta chains in this list originate from one sample, sequenced in a study of blood T cell dynamics during melanoma immunotherapy (dated by TCRdb to between 2020 and 2021). Library preparation was by the immunoSEQ multiplex PCR assay. The table comes from immuneACCESS by way of TCRdb, which keeps in-frame sequences with V and J called. Part of the clones is missing from these tables; in studies checked, under half for an unresolved V gene and the rest for unknown reasons. A total of 15,000 to 20,000 clones appear in this sample, around 93% of them only once. The ten top clones hold roughly 0.22% of the sample. In light of the paper, this sample's time point label describes: week 3, after first cycle of checkpoint inhibitor. This specimen consisted of effector memory CD8+ T cells from blood, obtained from a patient treated with checkpoint blockade. The receptors here all came from a human donor with melanoma.

The chain couples TRBV6-1 to TRBJ1-5, with no clear D. This CDR3 region has 14 residues. Between the trimmed V and J ends, which lost 5 bases and 3 bases, there was a span of 11 bases. Germline V lookup: CDR1 MNHNS, CDR2 SASEGT. Here the CDR3 reads CASSNGQLNQPQHF. The CDR3 coding sequence is TGTGCCAGCAGTAACGGGCAGCTCAATCAGCCCCAGCATTTT.

The chain combines TRBV11-2 with TRBJ2-5; maybe TRBD2 (5 bases). The J call is in doubt because the DNA end fits TRBJ2-7 better. Germline CDR1 SGHAT, CDR2 FQNNGV. This CDR3 has 16 residues. The CDR3, as DNA: TGTGCCAGCAGCCTTAGAGTAGCGAGACGGGATTCCGAGCAGTACTTC. Its translation is CASSLRVARRDSEQYF.

The V call is TRBV11-2, the J call TRBJ2-4; 8 bases agree with TRBD1. The CDR3 runs to 18 residues. Trimming removed 4 bases from V and 8 bases from J; junction bases left unmatched: 19. The germline gives CDR1 SGHAT, CDR2 FQNNGV. This chain's CDR3 is CASSSERGSDRVGDIQYF. The CDR3 DNA sequence: TGTGCCAGCAGCTCCGAAAGGGGGTCGGACAGGGTCGGGGACATTCAGTACTTC.

The V and J genes are TRBV7-2 and TRBJ2-3; possibly TRBD2 for D (6 bases). The germline V gene encodes CDR1 SGHTA and CDR2 FQGNSA. V was cut by 6 bases and J by 2 bases, with 18 bases left in between. The CDR3 runs to 16 residues. The CDR3 DNA is TGTGCCAGCAGGCGGGGACTGCTCAGAGACACAGATACGCAGTATTTT. Its translation is CASRRGLLRDTDTQYF.

The gene calls are TRBV5-6 and TRBJ2-7; TRBD1 matches 9 bases. The CDR3 is made up of 13 amino acids. Per germline, CDR1 SGHDT and CDR2 YYEEEE. After removal of 3 bases from V and 5 bases from J, the junction contained 3 bases not matched to a gene. Here the CDR3 reads CASSWDRAHEQYF. The CDR3 DNA reads TGTGCCAGCAGCTGGGACAGGGCCCACGAGCAGTACTTC. The full variable domain, completed using reference TRBV5-6 and TRBJ2-7, is DAGVTQSPTHLIKTRGQQVTLRCSPKSGHDTVSWYQQALGQGPQFIFQYYEEEERQRGNFPDRFSGHQFPNYSSELNVNALLLGDSALYLCASSWDRAHEQYFGPGTRLTVT.

The CDR3 DNA is TGCGCCAGCAGCTGGGATCAGACAGACACCTACGAGCAGTACTTC. Its protein is CASSWDQTDTYEQYF. The genes are TRBV5-1 and TRBJ2-7, with D possibly TRBD1 on 5 matching bases. The germline CDR1 and CDR2 sequences are SGHRS and YFSETQ. With 3 bases removed from V and 2 bases from J, the gap between germline ends came to 15 bases. The CDR3 is made up of 15 amino acids.

This clone came up once. This sequence joins TRBV2 and TRBJ2-1; no firm D call. V was cut by 6 bases and J by 1 base, with 13 bases left in between. Germline lookup yields CDR1 SNHLY and CDR2 FYNNEI. CDR3 size: 15 residues. CDR3 DNA sequence: TGTGCCAGCAGACCCACGCTCCTATCCTACAATGAGCAGTTCTTC. Translated: CASRPTLLSYNEQFF.

For this clone: The same CDR3 arises from other DNA sequences in this sample as well. The CDR3 DNA sequence: TGTGCCAGAAGCCCACTAGCGGGGCCCCCGCCGGAACTGTTTTTT. Its translation: CARSPLAGPPPELFF. The J gene is TRBJ2-2, the V gene TRBV7-5; the table's D gene call, TRBD2, was not cross checked with the DNA. TRBV7-5 represents a pseudogene. The CDR3 spans 15 residues.

The chain couples TRBV28 to TRBJ2-7; no firm D call. Germline CDR1 MDHEN, CDR2 SYDVKM. The CDR3 runs to 12 residues. V was clipped by 7 bases and J by 7 bases, with 14 bases between them. The CDR3 region is CASKSPMLEQYF. CDR3 bases: TGTGCCAGCAAATCCCCCATGTTGGAGCAGTACTTC.

This clone appeared a single time. The chain uses TRBV9 and TRBJ2-1; 11 bases fit TRBD2. CDR1 is SGDLS and CDR2 is YYNGEE in the germline V gene. The ends lost 0 bases at V and 8 bases at J; junction bases unmatched: 13. The CDR3 has 18 amino acids. CDR3 region: CASSVASSGGSKGDEQFF. The CDR3 DNA reads as TGTGCCAGCAGCGTAGCTTCTAGCGGGGGGAGCAAGGGGGATGAGCAGTTCTTC.

This clone is a singleton in its sample. The J gene is TRBJ2-5, the V gene TRBV9; 7 bases are a match to TRBD2. The trim removed 0 bases at V and 5 bases at J, leaving 7 bases unmatched. The CDR3 has 15 residues. Germline V gene data show CDR1 as SGDLS and CDR2 as YYNGEE. The DNA of the CDR3 is TGTGCCAGCAGCGTAGGGGGGGGTCTGTTGGAGACCCAGTACTTC. Translated: CASSVGGGLLETQYF. Supplemented by reference TRBV9 and TRBJ2-5, the full variable domain reads DSGVTQTPKHLITATGQRVTLRCSPRSGDLSVYWYQQSLDQGLQFLIQYYNGEERAKGNILERFSAQQFPDLHSELNLSSLELGDSALYFCASSVGGGLLETQYFGPGTRLLVL.

The rearrangement uses TRBV19 and TRBJ2-1; TRBD2 is a possible D gene (6 bases). V was pared by 5 bases and J by 1 base, with 15 bases between. This CDR3 contains 16 residues. Germline loops: CDR1 LNHDA, CDR2 SQIVND (reference sequence). CDR3 amino acids: CASSWGLARSYNEQFF. The CDR3, as DNA: TGTGCCAGTAGTTGGGGACTCGCTAGGTCCTACAATGAGCAGTTCTTC. The whole variable domain, remainder taken from reference TRBV19 and TRBJ2-1, is DGGITQSPKYLFRKEGQNVTLSCEQNLNHDAMYWYRQDPGQGLRLIYYSQIVNDFQKGDIAEGYSVSREKKESFPLTVTSAQKNPTAFYLCASSWGLARSYNEQFFGPGTRLTVL.

This CDR3 reads CASSIDGQARWYEQYF. CDR3 bases: TGTGCCAGTAGTATAGACGGACAGGCCAGGTGGTACGAGCAGTACTTC. The V call is TRBV19, the J call TRBJ2-7, with 7 bases matching TRBD1. Germline CDR1 LNHDA, CDR2 SQIVND (reference sequence). J was trimmed by 4 bases and V by 0 bases; bases with no gene match: 9. The CDR3 is 16 amino acids.

The CDR3 bases are TGCGCCAGCAGCCACCGACAGGGGGCGGGCAATCAGCCCCAGCATTTT. This encodes CASSHRQGAGNQPQHF. The chain combines TRBV4-1 with TRBJ1-5; 10 nucleotides align to TRBD1. The CDR3 runs 16 residues. Germline V lookup: CDR1 MGHRA, CDR2 YSYEKL. The ends lost 3 bases at V and 2 bases at J; junction bases unmatched: 4.

The chain links TRBV27 to TRBJ2-7, with D uncertain. Germline V gives CDR1 MNHEY, CDR2 SMNVEV (reference sequence). V lost 8 bases and J lost 3, with 20 bases in between. The CDR3 consists of 15 residues. CDR3 DNA: TGTGCCAGCTCCCCCTCGGACGGCCAATTCTACGAGCAGTACTTC. Amino acid sequence: CASSPSDGQFYEQYF.

The rearrangement links TRBV19 to TRBJ2-4; 15 positions match TRBD2. The ends lost 1 base at V and 3 bases at J; junction bases unmatched: 7. Germline V gene data show CDR1 as LNHDA and CDR2 as SQIVND (reference sequence). The CDR3 runs 19 residues. CDR3 sequence: CASSIAGLAGGTGKNIQYF. CDR3 nucleotides: TGTGCCAGTAGTATAGCGGGACTAGCGGGAGGAACTGGCAAAAACATTCAGTACTTC.

The chain recombines TRBV6-4 with TRBJ2-1, with a weak D call TRBD2 (5 bases). Germline CDR1 MRHNA, CDR2 SNTAGT. The CDR3 totals 12 residues. The V gene lost 6 bases and the J gene lost 8 bases, with 11 bases spanning the gap. CDR3 in amino acids: CASRTGIDEQFF. The CDR3 DNA reads as TGTGCCAGCAGGACCGGGATCGATGAGCAGTTCTTC.

The chain couples TRBV15 to TRBJ2-1, with unresolved D. CDR3 length: 15 amino acids. V was pared by 1 base and J by 8 bases, with 15 bases between. From germline, CDR1 is LNHNV and CDR2 YYDKDF (reference sequence). The CDR3 DNA reads TGTGCCACCAGCAGAGTATCCCTAGGTAACGATGAGCAGTTCTTC. It specifies CATSRVSLGNDEQFF.

The V and J genes are TRBV5-1 and TRBJ2-5; TRBD2 might be the D (7 bases). V was clipped by 9 bases and J by 5 bases, with 20 bases between them. CDR1 and CDR2 from the germline V gene are SGHRS and YFSETQ. This CDR3 region has 14 residues. The CDR3, as DNA: TGCGCCACCGCGGGCGACGGGGGGCGGGAGACCCAGTACTTC. Its protein product is CATAGDGGRETQYF.

In its sample, this clone was seen once. The chain couples TRBV11-3 to TRBJ2-1; D not resolved. V was cut by 0 bases and J by 6 bases, with 12 bases left in between. This CDR3 is built from 15 residues. CDR1 and CDR2 (germline): SGHNT, YENEEA. The CDR3 DNA sequence: TGTGCCAGCAGCTTAGATAAAGGTAGAATCAATGAGCAGTTCTTC. It yields the protein CASSLDKGRINEQFF. The full variable domain, in which reference TRBV11-3 and TRBJ2-1 provide the parts outside the CDR3, is EAGVVQSPRYKIIEKKQPVAFWCNPISGHNTLYWYLQNLGQGPELLIRYENEEAVDDSQLPKDRFSAERLKGVDSTLKIQPAELGDSAVYLCASSLDKGRINEQFFGPGTRLTVL.

This chain joins TRBV9 and TRBJ2-5; TRBD1 matches 9 bases. There are 15 residues in the CDR3. Germline V gene data show CDR1 as SGDLS and CDR2 as YYNGEE. The V gene end was trimmed by 3 bases and the J gene end by 5 bases; junction bases not matched to a gene: 8. CDR3 bases: TGTGCCAGCAGCGCTTCCGGGACAGGGTACGAGACCCAGTACTTC. Encoded protein: CASSASGTGYETQYF.

The V and J genes are TRBV7-9 and TRBJ1-1; the match to TRBD1 covers 8 bases. The CDR3 is made up of 14 amino acids. The V gene's germline CDR1 is SEHNR and CDR2 FQNEAQ (reference sequence). The V gene end was trimmed by 5 bases and the J gene end by 1 base; junction bases not matched to a gene: 3. CDR3 in DNA: TGTGCCAGCAGCCCGGACAGGGCGAACACTGAAGCTTTCTTT. As protein: CASSPDRANTEAFF.

The rearrangement uses TRBV7-9 and TRBJ2-2; 7 nucleotides line up with TRBD2. The germline V gene has CDR1 SEHNR and CDR2 FQNEAQ (reference sequence). The length of the CDR3 is 16 residues. The junction had 11 bases not matched to a gene; V was cut back by 9 bases and J by 1 base. CDR3 in DNA: TGTGCCAGTCATCCTCCTCTAGCGGTGAACACCGGGGAGCTGTTTTTT. It is translated as CASHPPLAVNTGELFF.

The genes are TRBV27 and TRBJ2-7; TRBD1 matches at 9 bases. V gave up 5 bases and J gave up 3 bases; unmatched junction bases: 8. The germline gives CDR1 MNHEY, CDR2 SMNVEV (reference sequence). There are 15 residues in the CDR3. The CDR3 reads CASSPLQGAGYEQYF. The CDR3 bases are TGTGCCAGCAGTCCATTACAGGGGGCAGGCTACGAGCAGTACTTC.

This clone was counted a single time. This sequence joins TRBV15 and TRBJ2-7; 8 positions agree with TRBD1. The CDR3 loop spans 14 amino acids. Losses at the gene ends were 8 bases for V and 5 bases for J; bases not matched to a gene: 11. The germline gives CDR1 LNHNV, CDR2 YYDKDF (reference sequence). This chain's CDR3 is CATGDDRGGDEQYF. The CDR3 coding sequence is TGTGCCACCGGGGACGACAGGGGCGGCGACGAGCAGTACTTC.